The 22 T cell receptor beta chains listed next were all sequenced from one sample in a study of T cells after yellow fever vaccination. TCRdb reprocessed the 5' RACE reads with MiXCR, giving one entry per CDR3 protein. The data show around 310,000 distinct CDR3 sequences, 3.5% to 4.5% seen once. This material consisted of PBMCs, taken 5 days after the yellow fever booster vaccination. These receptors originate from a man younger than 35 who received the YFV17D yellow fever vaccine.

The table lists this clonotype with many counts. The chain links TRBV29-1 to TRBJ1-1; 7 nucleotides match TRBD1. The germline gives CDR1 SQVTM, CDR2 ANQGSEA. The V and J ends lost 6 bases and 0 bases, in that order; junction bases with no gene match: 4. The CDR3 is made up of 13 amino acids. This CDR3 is CSVGQTLNTEAFF. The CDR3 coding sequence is TGCAGCGTGGGACAGACACTGAACACTGAAGCTTTCTTT.

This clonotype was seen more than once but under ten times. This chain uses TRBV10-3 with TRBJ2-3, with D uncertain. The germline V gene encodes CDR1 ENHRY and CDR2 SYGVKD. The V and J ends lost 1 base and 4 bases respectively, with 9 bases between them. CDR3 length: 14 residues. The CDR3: CAISEFARSDTQYF. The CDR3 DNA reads TGTGCCATCAGTGAGTTTGCAAGGTCAGATACGCAGTATTTT.

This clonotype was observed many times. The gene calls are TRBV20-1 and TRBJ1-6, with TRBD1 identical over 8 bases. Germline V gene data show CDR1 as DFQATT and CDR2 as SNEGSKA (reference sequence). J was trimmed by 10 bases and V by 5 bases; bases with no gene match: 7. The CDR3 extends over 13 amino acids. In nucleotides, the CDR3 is TGCAGTGCTGCTGACAGGGGAAGCTCACCCCTCCACTTT. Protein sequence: CSAADRGSSPLHF.

CDR3 amino acids: CASSQETGISNQPQHF. DNA of the CDR3: TGCGCCAGCAGCCAAGAGACAGGGATTAGCAATCAGCCCCAGCATTTT. The genes are TRBV4-1 and TRBJ1-5; 7 nucleotides align to TRBD1. This CDR3 is built from 16 residues. The V gene's germline CDR1 is MGHRA and CDR2 YSYEKL. The trim removed 0 bases at V and 0 bases at J, leaving 2 bases unmatched.

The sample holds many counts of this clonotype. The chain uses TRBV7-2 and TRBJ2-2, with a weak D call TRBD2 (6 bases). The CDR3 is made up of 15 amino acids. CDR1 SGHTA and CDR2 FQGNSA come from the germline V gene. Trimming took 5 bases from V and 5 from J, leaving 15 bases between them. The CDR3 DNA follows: TGTGCCAGCAGCGTGGGATACGGGGGAACCGGGGAGCTGTTTTTT. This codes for CASSVGYGGTGELFF. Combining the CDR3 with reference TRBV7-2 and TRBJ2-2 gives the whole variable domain GAGVSQSPSNKVTEKGKDVELRCDPISGHTALYWYRQSLGQGLEFLIYFQGNSAPDKSGLPSDRFSAERTGGSVSTLTIQRTQQEDSAVYLCASSVGYGGTGELFFGEGSRLTVL.

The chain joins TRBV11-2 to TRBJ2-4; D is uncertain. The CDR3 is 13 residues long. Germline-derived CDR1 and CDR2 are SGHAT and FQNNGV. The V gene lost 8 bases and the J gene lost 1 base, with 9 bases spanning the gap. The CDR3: CASEGLAKNIQYF. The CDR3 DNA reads TGTGCCAGCGAAGGGTTGGCCAAAAACATTCAGTACTTC.

CDR3 sequence reads: CATSEGTVPYNEQFF. In DNA form, the CDR3 reads TGTGCCACCAGTGAGGGGACAGTTCCCTACAATGAGCAGTTCTTC. The gene calls are TRBV24-1 and TRBJ2-1; 7 bases align to TRBD1. Germline V gene lookup returns CDR1 KGHDR and CDR2 SFDVKD. Germline trimming cut 4 bases from V and 2 bases from J; bases unmatched to any gene: 4. This CDR3 spans 15 amino acids.

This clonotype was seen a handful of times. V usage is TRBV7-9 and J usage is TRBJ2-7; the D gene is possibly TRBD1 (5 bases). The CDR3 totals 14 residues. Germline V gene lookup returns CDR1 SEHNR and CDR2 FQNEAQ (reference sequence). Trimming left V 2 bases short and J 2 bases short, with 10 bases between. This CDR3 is CASSLSSGPYEQYF. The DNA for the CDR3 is TGTGCCAGCAGCTTATCATCAGGGCCCTACGAGCAGTACTTC.

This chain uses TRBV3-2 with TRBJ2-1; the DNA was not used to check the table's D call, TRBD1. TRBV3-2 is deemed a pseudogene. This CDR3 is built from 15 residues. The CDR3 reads CASSQSGHYYNEQFF. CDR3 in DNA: TGTGCCAGCAGTCAGTCGGGACACTACTACAATGAGCAGTTCTTC.

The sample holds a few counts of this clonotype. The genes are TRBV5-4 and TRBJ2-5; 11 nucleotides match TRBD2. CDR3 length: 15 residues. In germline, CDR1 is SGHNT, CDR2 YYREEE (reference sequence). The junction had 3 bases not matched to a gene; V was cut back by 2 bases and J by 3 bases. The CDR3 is CASSFPSGGKETQYF. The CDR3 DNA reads TGTGCCAGCAGCTTCCCTAGCGGGGGGAAAGAGACCCAGTACTTC.

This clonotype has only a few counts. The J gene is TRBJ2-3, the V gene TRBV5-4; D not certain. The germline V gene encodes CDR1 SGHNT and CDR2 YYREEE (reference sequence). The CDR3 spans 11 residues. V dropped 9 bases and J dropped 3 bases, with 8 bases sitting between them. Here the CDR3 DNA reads TGTGCCACCCTGGAGACAGATACGCAGTATTTT. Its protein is CATLETDTQYF.

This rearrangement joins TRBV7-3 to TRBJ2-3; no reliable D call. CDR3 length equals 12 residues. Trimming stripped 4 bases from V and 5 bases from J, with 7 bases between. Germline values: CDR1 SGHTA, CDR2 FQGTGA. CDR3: CASSSRGDTQYF. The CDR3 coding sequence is TGTGCCAGCAGCTCCCGAGGAGATACGCAGTATTTT.

In nucleotides, the CDR3 is TGTGCCAGCAGCTCAAGTGGTGGGTTTGTCACAGATACGCAGTATTTT. It is translated as CASSSSGGFVTDTQYF. The genes are TRBV7-2 and TRBJ2-3; no definite D call. V lost 4 bases and J lost 2, with 16 bases in between. CDR1 is SGHTA, CDR2 FQGNSA, per germline. This CDR3 contains 16 residues. The whole variable domain, filled in from reference TRBV7-2 and TRBJ2-3, reads GAGVSQSPSNKVTEKGKDVELRCDPISGHTALYWYRQSLGQGLEFLIYFQGNSAPDKSGLPSDRFSAERTGGSVSTLTIQRTQQEDSAVYLCASSSSGGFVTDTQYFGPGTRLTVL.

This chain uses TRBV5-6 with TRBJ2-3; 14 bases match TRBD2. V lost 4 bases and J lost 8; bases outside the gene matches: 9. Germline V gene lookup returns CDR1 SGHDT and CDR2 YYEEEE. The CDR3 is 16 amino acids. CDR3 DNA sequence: TGTGCCAGCAGCCAAGGACTAGCGGGGGGCCGAGGTACGCAGTATTTT. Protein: CASSQGLAGGRGTQYF.

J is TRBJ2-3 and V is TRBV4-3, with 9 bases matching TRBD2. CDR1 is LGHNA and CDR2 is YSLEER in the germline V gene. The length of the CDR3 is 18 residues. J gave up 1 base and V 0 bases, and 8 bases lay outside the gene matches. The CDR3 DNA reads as TGCGCCAGCAGCCAAGAAGGGGGAGCGGGGGGCCGCACAGATACGCAGTATTTT. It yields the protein CASSQEGGAGGRTDTQYF.

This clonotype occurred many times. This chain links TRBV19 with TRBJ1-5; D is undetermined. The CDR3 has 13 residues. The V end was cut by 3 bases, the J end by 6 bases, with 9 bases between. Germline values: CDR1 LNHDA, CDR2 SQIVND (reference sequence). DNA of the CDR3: TGTGCCAGTAGTATTTCCGGGAGTCAGCCCCAGCATTTT. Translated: CASSISGSQPQHF.

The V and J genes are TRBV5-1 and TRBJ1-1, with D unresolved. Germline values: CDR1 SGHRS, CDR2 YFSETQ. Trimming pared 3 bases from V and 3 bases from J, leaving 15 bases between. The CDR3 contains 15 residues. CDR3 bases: TGCGCCAGCAGCTCTAGAGGATGGATAGACACTGAAGCTTTCTTT. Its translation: CASSSRGWIDTEAFF.

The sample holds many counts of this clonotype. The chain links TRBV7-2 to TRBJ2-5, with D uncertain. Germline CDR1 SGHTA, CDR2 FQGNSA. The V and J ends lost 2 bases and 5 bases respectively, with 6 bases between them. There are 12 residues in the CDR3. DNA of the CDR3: TGTGCCAGCAGCTTATTTATGGAGACCCAGTACTTC. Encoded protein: CASSLFMETQYF.

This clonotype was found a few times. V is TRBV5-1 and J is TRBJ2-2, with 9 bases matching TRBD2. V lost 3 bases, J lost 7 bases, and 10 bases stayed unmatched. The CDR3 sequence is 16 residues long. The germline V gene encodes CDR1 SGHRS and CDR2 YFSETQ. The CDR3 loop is CASSSRTSVGSGELFF. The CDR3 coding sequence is TGCGCCAGCAGCTCCCGGACTAGCGTGGGAAGCGGGGAGCTGTTTTTT.

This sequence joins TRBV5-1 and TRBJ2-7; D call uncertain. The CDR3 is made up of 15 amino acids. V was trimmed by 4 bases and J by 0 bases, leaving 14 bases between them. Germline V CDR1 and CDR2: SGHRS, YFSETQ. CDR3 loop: CASSPIPGSSYEQYF. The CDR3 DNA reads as TGCGCCAGCAGCCCAATCCCCGGTTCCTCCTACGAGCAGTACTTC.

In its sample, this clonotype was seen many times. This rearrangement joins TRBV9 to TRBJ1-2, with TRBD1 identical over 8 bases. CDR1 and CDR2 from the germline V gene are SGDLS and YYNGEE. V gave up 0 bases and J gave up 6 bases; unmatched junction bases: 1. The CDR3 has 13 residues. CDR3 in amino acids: CASSVVDRDGYTF. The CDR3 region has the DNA TGTGCCAGCAGCGTAGTGGACAGGGATGGCTACACCTTC. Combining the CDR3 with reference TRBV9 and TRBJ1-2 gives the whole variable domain DSGVTQTPKHLITATGQRVTLRCSPRSGDLSVYWYQQSLDQGLQFLIQYYNGEERAKGNILERFSAQQFPDLHSELNLSSLELGDSALYFCASSVVDRDGYTFGSGTRLTVV.

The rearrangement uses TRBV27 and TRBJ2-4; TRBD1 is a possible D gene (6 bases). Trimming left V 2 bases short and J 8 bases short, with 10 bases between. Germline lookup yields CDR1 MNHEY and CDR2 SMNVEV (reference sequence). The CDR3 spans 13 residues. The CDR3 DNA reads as TGTGCCAGCAGTTTAAACAGGGTTGACATTCAGTACTTC. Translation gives CASSLNRVDIQYF.